This TCR beta chain is drawn from a study of T cells after yellow fever vaccination (dated by TCRdb to about 2019). Background for the entire study: The SMART-Seq v4 Ultra Low Input RNA kit was used to prepare libraries from fractions with low cell numbers. Two healthy male donors, one aged 18 to 30 and one aged 30 to 39 years, were included in the cohort. To follow T-cell clones before and after primary and booster YFV17D yellow fever vaccination, bulk TCR alpha and beta repertoires were sequenced over time. Blood samples were taken at several timepoints before and after primary and secondary immunization, and bulk PBMC replicates and cell subsets were isolated. Points the paper makes about the study in general: Computational filtering was required because FACS-sorted repertoires could contain abundant contaminating clonotypes from the bulk population. A small fraction of clonotypes appeared in both the CD4 and CD8 compartments, likely as a result of convergent recombination. Compared with the primary T-cell response, the secondary T-cell response was faster but weaker, reaching its peak on day 5 rather than on day 15. Because only two donors were included in the study, the extent to which the findings can be generalized is limited. Most clones expanded after primary vaccination were re-detected after the booster (around 96% of CD4 and around nine tenths of CD8), suggesting broad memory maintenance.

From the germline V gene, CDR1 is SGHTA and CDR2 is FQGNSA. Taken from cysteine to phenylalanine, the CDR3 has 15 residues. Of the read, only the CDR3 DNA is kept; its 45 bases are in frame from base 1. V is cut by 3 bases and J by 4 bases, and the space between the germline ends is 15 bases. TCRdb names Illumina NovaSeq 6000 as the instrument used. TCR cDNA was made using 5'RACE template switching, a step that added a universal primer site and unique molecular identifiers. cDNA synthesis was primed from both the TCR alpha and TCR beta constant segments. Libraries were amplified in two PCR steps, with sample barcodes and sequencing adapters added in the second step. Sequencing of libraries was performed on Illumina HiSeq 2500 (2x100 bp) or NovaSeq (2x150 bp). In the source study's methods: Reads were demultiplexed and collapsed into UMI consensus sequences with MIGEC, and V(D)J alignment was performed with MiXCR. Vaccine-responding clonotypes were identified with edgeR using replicate PBMC samples, with FDR below 0.01 and a log2 fold change above 5 up to day 15 being required. Bulk clonotypes were assigned CD4 or CD8 identity according to which sequenced CD4 or CD8 repertoire held them at higher abundance. TCRdb passed the public sequencing reads through fastp at Q25 and MiXCR, retaining productive beta sequences. Each CDR3 protein gets just one entry, which takes the most common genes and DNA from the rows behind it. TCRdb's processing, not the authors' own work, is the source of the V and J calls. The sample contains 200,000 to 300,000 distinct CDR3 sequences, about 3.5% of them found a single time. Around 20% of the sample belongs to the ten largest clones.

The treatment or condition label of this sample denotes: live attenuated yellow fever vaccine strain. At each blood-draw timepoint, two biological replicates of bulk PBMCs were obtained. A standard Ficoll-Paque protocol was used to isolate PBMCs from peripheral blood. TriZol was used to extract RNA from bulk PBMCs, from CD4 and CD8 fractions, and from dextramer-positive and dextramer-negative fractions. This clonotype came up many times. Its target antigen remains unknown. Base-call qualities are not available, and no considerably larger clone is one nucleotide away. This TCR was sampled from a man aged 18-30 years who received the YFV17D yellow fever vaccine. Source: PBMCs, taken 15 days after the yellow fever booster vaccination. In this chain, TRBV7-2 is recombined with TRBJ1-2, with the D gene not clear enough to name. This receptor carries the CDR3 CASSLQVTSLYGYTF. At the DNA level, the sequence is TGTGCCAGCAGCTTGCAGGTGACTTCTCTCTATGGCTACACCTTC.